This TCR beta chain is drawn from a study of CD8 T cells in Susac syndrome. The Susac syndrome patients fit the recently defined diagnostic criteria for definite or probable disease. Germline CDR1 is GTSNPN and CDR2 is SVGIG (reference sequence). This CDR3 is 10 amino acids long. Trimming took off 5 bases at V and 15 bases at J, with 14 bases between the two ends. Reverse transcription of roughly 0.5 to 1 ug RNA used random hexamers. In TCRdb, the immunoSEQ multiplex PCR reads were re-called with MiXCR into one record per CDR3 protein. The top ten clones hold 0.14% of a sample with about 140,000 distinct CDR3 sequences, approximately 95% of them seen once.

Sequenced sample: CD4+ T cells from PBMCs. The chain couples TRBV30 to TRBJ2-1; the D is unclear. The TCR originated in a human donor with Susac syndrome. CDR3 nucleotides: TGTGCCTGGGAACAGCAAGACCGGTTCTTC. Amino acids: CAWEQQDRFF.